The 18 T cell receptor beta chains in this list originate from one sample, sequenced in a study of T cells of healthy individuals. TCRdb recomputed calls from the 5' RACE reads with MiXCR, one row per CDR3 protein. The sample has over 40,000 distinct CDR3 sequences, 4% to 5.5% seen once. These receptors all come from a human donor in good health.

The gene calls are TRBV13 and TRBJ2-3, with TRBD2 matching over 10 bases. CDR1 is PRHDT and CDR2 is FYEKMQ in the germline V gene (reference sequence). The CDR3 loop spans 15 amino acids. V shed 5 bases and J 5 bases; nucleotides not matched to a gene: 7. In DNA, the CDR3 is TGTGCCAGCAGCCAAAAGCGGGGGGGCGAAGATACGCAGTATTTT. Protein sequence: CASSQKRGGEDTQYF.

This clonotype was seen repeatedly, ten times or more. The J gene is TRBJ2-3, the V gene TRBV30; the D is unclear. The V end lost 3 bases, the J end lost 2 bases, and 9 bases lay between the germline ends. Germline CDR1 and CDR2: GTSNPN and SVGIG (reference sequence). CDR3 length: 13 amino acids. This chain's CDR3 is CAWSNLPTDTQYF. The CDR3 region has the DNA TGTGCCTGGAGCAACCTCCCCACAGATACGCAGTATTTT.

V usage is TRBV10-3 and J usage is TRBJ2-3, with 11 nucleotides matching TRBD2. CDR1 and CDR2 from the germline V gene are ENHRY and SYGVKD. With 2 bases clipped from V and 0 bases from J, the junction kept 7 bases outside the gene matches. This CDR3 contains 18 residues. The CDR3 DNA follows: TGTGCCATCAGTGAGGCGGGGACTAGCGGTACTAGCACAGATACGCAGTATTTT. Its protein product is CAISEAGTSGTSTDTQYF.

This clonotype came up many times. The J gene is TRBJ1-4, the V gene TRBV4-2; unclear D gene. This CDR3 has 14 amino acids. Germline V gene sequence: CDR1 LGHNA, CDR2 YNFKEQ. Trimming removed 0 bases from V and 8 bases from J, with 10 bases in between. CDR3 loop: CASSQDPVTEKLFF. The CDR3 bases are TGTGCCAGCAGCCAAGATCCGGTCACCGAAAAACTGTTTTTT.

This clonotype showed up just a few times. J is TRBJ2-1 and V is TRBV20-1; TRBD1 matches at 10 bases. V lost 0 bases, J lost 7 bases, and 12 bases stayed unmatched. Germline CDR1 and CDR2: DFQATT and SNEGSKA (reference sequence). CDR3 length: 17 residues. The CDR3 loop reads CSARDNLRGTGENEQFF. The CDR3 DNA sequence: TGCAGTGCTAGAGACAACCTCCGAGGGACAGGGGAGAATGAGCAGTTCTTC.

In its sample, this clonotype was seen many times. This chain links TRBV27 with TRBJ2-1, with 8 bases aligning to TRBD2. Germline V gene lookup returns CDR1 MNHEY and CDR2 SMNVEV (reference sequence). The CDR3 is 12 amino acids. The J segment lost 4 bases and the V segment lost 8 bases, leaving 1 base of the junction unmatched. In DNA, the CDR3 is TGTGCCAGCCGGGGGGGGTACAATGAGCAGTTCTTC. Protein: CASRGGYNEQFF.

The sample holds many counts of this clonotype. The chain employs TRBV6-1 and TRBJ2-3; no clear D gene. Germline V gene lookup returns CDR1 MNHNS and CDR2 SASEGT. This CDR3 is built from 14 residues. V was pared by 5 bases and J by 6 bases, with 15 bases between. The CDR3, as DNA: TGTGCCAGCAGTCGGACGACGTTAGTTGATACGCAGTATTTT. Its protein product is CASSRTTLVDTQYF.

This clonotype was counted many times. The chain uses TRBV4-2 and TRBJ1-4; tentatively, D is TRBD1 (6 bases). CDR3 size: 17 residues. Trimming stripped 3 bases from V and 5 bases from J, with 19 bases between. Germline assignment: CDR1 LGHNA and CDR2 YNFKEQ. This CDR3 reads CASSHSVLDSGNEKLFF. CDR3 nucleotide sequence: TGTGCCAGCAGCCATAGCGTACTGGACAGTGGAAATGAAAAACTGTTTTTT.

This clonotype was counted ten times or more. V and J are TRBV10-3 and TRBJ2-7, with D uncertain. The CDR3 is 11 amino acids. Germline assignment: CDR1 ENHRY and CDR2 SYGVKD. Trimming pared 2 bases from V and 4 bases from J, leaving 3 bases between. As DNA, the CDR3 is TGTGCCATCAGTGAGGATTACGAGCAGTACTTC. Its translation: CAISEDYEQYF.

Only a few counts were recorded for this clonotype. This chain uses TRBV4-2 with TRBJ2-5, with D maybe TRBD2 (6 bases). Trimming removed 4 bases from V and 2 bases from J, with 14 bases in between. Germline CDR1 reads LGHNA; CDR2 reads YNFKEQ. This CDR3 spans 15 amino acids. The CDR3 sequence: CASSPKTSLQETQYF. As DNA, the CDR3 is TGTGCCAGCAGCCCTAAGACTAGTCTACAAGAGACCCAGTACTTC.

This clonotype was seen many times. This chain's CDR3 is CASSPLEGTQYF. As DNA, the CDR3 is TGTGCCAGCTCACCACTCGAGGGGACGCAGTATTTT. J is TRBJ2-3 and V is TRBV18; D could derive from TRBD1 or TRBD2 (5 bases each). The germline V and J ends were trimmed by 1 base and 9 bases, with 8 bases remaining between them. The CDR3 sequence is 12 residues long. Looked up from germline, CDR1 is KGHSH and CDR2 is LQKENI.

This clonotype has a count of ten or more. V is TRBV20-1 and J is TRBJ1-1; D might be TRBD1 (6 bases). V was cut by 4 bases and J by 0 bases, with 12 bases left in between. The CDR3 consists of 14 residues. The germline V gene has CDR1 DFQATT and CDR2 SNEGSKA (reference sequence). The CDR3 sequence: CSANREAMNTEAFF. The CDR3 DNA follows: TGCAGTGCTAACAGGGAGGCGATGAACACTGAAGCTTTCTTT.

This clonotype was counted at least ten times. The rearrangement uses TRBV19 and TRBJ1-1; possible D gene TRBD1, 6 bases. Trimming removed 5 bases from V and 5 bases from J, with 15 bases in between. Per germline, CDR1 LNHDA and CDR2 SQIVND (reference sequence). This CDR3 contains 14 residues. CDR3: CASSYLTGKTEAFF. CDR3 sequence (DNA): TGTGCCAGTAGTTACCTTACAGGGAAAACTGAAGCTTTCTTT. Full variable domain (rest looked up from reference TRBV19 and TRBJ1-1): DGGITQSPKYLFRKEGQNVTLSCEQNLNHDAMYWYRQDPGQGLRLIYYSQIVNDFQKGDIAEGYSVSREKKESFPLTVTSAQKNPTAFYLCASSYLTGKTEAFFGQGTRLTVV.

This clonotype was recorded many times. The V gene is TRBV10-3, the J gene TRBJ2-3, with a weak D call TRBD2 (6 bases). Trimming stripped 6 bases from V and 5 bases from J, with 12 bases between. The CDR3 runs to 13 residues. The germline V gene encodes CDR1 ENHRY and CDR2 SYGVKD. CDR3 loop: CAISGRAEDTQYF. The DNA of the CDR3 is TGTGCCATCAGCGGGAGAGCGGAAGATACGCAGTATTTT.

Many counts were recorded for this clonotype. This chain connects TRBV7-9 to TRBJ2-3; D is unclear. Trimming removed 4 bases from V and 13 bases from J, with 9 bases in between. In germline, CDR1 is SEHNR, CDR2 FQNEAQ (reference sequence). The CDR3 is made up of 10 amino acids. The CDR3 here is CASSSSFKYF. The CDR3 bases are TGTGCCAGCAGCTCCTCATTTAAGTATTTT.

This clonotype showed up many times. The chain joins TRBV20-1 to TRBJ2-5; 9 nucleotides agree with TRBD2. Trimming removed 3 bases from V and 4 bases from J; junction bases left unmatched: 9. The CDR3 has 15 residues. Looked up from germline, CDR1 is DFQATT and CDR2 is SNEGSKA (reference sequence). The DNA for the CDR3 is TGCAGTGCTAGGAGGCGAGGGACTAGCTCAGAGACCCAGTACTTC. Its protein is CSARRRGTSSETQYF.

At least ten counts were recorded for this clonotype. The rearrangement joins TRBV6-2 or TRBV6-3 to TRBJ2-7; weak D call: TRBD2 (6 bases). The CDR3 runs 13 residues. V lost 2 bases and J 2 bases, leaving 7 bases between the germline ends. Germline CDR1 MNHEY, CDR2 SVGEGT. CDR3 amino acids: CASSYAGTYEQYF. DNA for the CDR3: TGTGCCAGCAGTTACGCGGGGACCTACGAGCAGTACTTC.

This clonotype has a count of ten or more. The rearrangement uses TRBV29-1 and TRBJ2-3; 11 nucleotides match TRBD2. The germline gives CDR1 SQVTM, CDR2 ANQGSEA. The CDR3 has 16 amino acids. J was trimmed by 5 bases and V by 0 bases; bases with no gene match: 7. CDR3 nucleotides: TGCAGCGTTGAAGAAATAGCGGGAGGGCCGCGAGATACGCAGTATTTT. It translates to CSVEEIAGGPRDTQYF.